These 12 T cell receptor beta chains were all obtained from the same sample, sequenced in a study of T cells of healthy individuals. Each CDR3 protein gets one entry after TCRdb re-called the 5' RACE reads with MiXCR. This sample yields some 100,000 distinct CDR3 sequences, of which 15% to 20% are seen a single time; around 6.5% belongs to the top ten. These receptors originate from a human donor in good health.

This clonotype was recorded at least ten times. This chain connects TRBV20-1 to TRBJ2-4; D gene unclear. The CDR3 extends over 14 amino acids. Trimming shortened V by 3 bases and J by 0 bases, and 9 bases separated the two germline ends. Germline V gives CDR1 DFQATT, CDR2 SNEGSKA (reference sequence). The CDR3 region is CSASGSEAKNIQYF. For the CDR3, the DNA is TGCAGTGCTAGTGGTTCAGAAGCCAAAAACATTCAGTACTTC.

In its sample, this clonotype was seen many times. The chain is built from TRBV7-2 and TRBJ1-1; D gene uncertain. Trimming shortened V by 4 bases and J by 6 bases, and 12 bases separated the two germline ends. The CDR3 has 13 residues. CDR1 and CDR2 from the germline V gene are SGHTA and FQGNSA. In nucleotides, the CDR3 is TGTGCCAGCAGCTCGGACGGATTTTCTGAAGCTTTCTTT. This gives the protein CASSSDGFSEAFF.

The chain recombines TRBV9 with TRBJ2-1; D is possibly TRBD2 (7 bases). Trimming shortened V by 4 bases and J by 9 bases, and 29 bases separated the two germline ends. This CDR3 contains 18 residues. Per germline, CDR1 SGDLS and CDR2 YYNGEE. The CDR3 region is CASSPTPRAGWGGGEQFF. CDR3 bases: TGTGCCAGCAGCCCGACGCCCCGGGCAGGGTGGGGAGGGGGTGAGCAGTTCTTC.

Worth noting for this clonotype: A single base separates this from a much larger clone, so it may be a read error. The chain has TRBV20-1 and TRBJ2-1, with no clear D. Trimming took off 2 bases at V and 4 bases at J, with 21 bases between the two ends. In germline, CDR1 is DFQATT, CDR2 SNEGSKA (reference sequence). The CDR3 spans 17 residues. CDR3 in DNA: TGCAGTGCTAGACCCACTTGGGTAGGAACCAGTTACAATGAGCAGTTCTTC. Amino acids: CSARPTWVGTSYNEQFF.

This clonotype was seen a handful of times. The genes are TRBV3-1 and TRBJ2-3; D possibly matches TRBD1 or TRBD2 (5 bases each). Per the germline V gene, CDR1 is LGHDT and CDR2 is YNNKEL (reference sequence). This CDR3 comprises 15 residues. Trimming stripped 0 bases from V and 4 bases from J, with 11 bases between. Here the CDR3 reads CASSQEGVLSDTQYF. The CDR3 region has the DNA TGTGCCAGCAGCCAAGAGGGGGTCCTTTCAGATACGCAGTATTTT.

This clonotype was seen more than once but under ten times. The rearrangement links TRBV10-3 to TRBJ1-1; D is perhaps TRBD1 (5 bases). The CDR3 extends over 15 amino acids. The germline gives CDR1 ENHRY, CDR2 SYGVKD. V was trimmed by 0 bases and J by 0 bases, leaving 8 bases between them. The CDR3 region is CAISESPDMNTEAFF. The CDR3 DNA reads TGTGCCATCAGTGAGTCGCCGGACATGAACACTGAAGCTTTCTTT.

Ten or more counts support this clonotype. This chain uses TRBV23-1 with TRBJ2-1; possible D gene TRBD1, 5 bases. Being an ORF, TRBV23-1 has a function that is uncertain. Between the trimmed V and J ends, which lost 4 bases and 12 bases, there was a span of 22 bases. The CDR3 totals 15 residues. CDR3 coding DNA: TGCGCCAGCAGTCCCTATGCCGACAGATCCCACGGGCAGTTCTTC. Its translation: CASSPYADRSHGQFF.

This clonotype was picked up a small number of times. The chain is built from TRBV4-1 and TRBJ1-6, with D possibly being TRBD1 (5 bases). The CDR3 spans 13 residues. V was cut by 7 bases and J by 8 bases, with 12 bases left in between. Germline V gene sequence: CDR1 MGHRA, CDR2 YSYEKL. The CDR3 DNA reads TGCGCCAGCAAAGGGGTTGCAGATTCACCCCTCCACTTT. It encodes CASKGVADSPLHF.

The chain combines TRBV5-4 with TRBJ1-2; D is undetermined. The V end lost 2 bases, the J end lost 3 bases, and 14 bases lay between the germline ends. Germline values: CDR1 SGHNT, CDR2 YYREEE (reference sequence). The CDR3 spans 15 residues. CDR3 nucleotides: TGTGCCAGCAGCTTTTCGAACAGCCTATACTATGGCTACACCTTC. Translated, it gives CASSFSNSLYYGYTF.

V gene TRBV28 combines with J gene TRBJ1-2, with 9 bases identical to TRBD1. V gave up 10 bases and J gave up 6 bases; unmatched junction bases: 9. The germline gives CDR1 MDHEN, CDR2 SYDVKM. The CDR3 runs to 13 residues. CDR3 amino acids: CAIIGGTGHGYTF. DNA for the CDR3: TGTGCCATTATAGGGGGGACAGGGCATGGCTACACCTTC.

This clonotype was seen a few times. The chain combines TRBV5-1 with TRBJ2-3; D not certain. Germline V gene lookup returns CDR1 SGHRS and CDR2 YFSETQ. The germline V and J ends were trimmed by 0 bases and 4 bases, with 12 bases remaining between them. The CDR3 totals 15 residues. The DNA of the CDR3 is TGCGCCAGCAGCTTGGGTGTGCCCCTCTCAGATACGCAGTATTTT. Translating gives CASSLGVPLSDTQYF. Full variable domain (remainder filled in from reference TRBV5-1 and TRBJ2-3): KAGVTQTPRYLIKTRGQQVTLSCSPISGHRSVSWYQQTPGQGLQFLFEYFSETQRNKGNFPGRFSGRQFSNSRSEMNVSTLELGDSALYLCASSLGVPLSDTQYFGPGTRLTVL.

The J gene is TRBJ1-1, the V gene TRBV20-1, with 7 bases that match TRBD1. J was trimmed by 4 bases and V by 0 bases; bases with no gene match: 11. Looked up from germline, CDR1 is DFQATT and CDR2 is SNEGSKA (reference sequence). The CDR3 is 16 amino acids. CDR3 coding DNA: TGCAGTGCTAGAGATTTGAAGACAGGGAGGATCACTGAAGCTTTCTTT. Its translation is CSARDLKTGRITEAFF.